These 25 T cell receptor beta chains were all obtained from the same sample, sequenced in a study of T-cell reconstitution after alpha-beta-depleted transplantation in children. Unique molecular identifiers were incorporated during preparation of the TCRbeta library. TCRdb re-analysed the PCR reads in MiXCR, keeping a single row per CDR3 protein. The sample shows almost 400,000 distinct CDR3 sequences, approximately 20% of them seen only once. The sample here was PBMCs from the stem cell graft donor, taken from the stem cell graft. The source is a human donor who donated a stem cell graft to a child with acute myeloid leukemia.

CDR3 protein: CASSQERTGELFF. The DNA for the CDR3 is TGCGCCAGCAGCCAAGAGCGTACCGGGGAGCTGTTTTTT. This chain connects TRBV4-1 to TRBJ2-2, with D hard to call. CDR3 size: 13 residues. Germline V CDR1 and CDR2: MGHRA, YSYEKL. The V end was cut by 0 bases, the J end by 5 bases, with 4 bases between.

This clonotype was seen just once. The V and J genes are TRBV7-2 and TRBJ2-5, with D possibly TRBD1 on 5 matching bases. Trimming cost V 1 base and J 4 bases, with 13 bases left between them. The CDR3 extends over 15 amino acids. Germline loops: CDR1 SGHTA, CDR2 FQGNSA. The CDR3 DNA follows: TGTGCCAGCAGCTTAGAGGGGTTGGCAGCAGAGACCCAGTACTTC. This translates into CASSLEGLAAETQYF.

This clonotype occurred many times. The chain carries TRBV15 and TRBJ2-1; TRBD2 aligns across 7 bases. The CDR3 loop spans 14 amino acids. Germline trimming cut 6 bases from V and 4 bases from J; bases unmatched to any gene: 6. The germline gives CDR1 LNHNV, CDR2 YYDKDF (reference sequence). Here the CDR3 reads CATSPGTTYNEQFF. In DNA form, the CDR3 reads TGTGCCACCAGTCCCGGGACTACTTACAATGAGCAGTTCTTC.

This clonotype has just a few counts. This chain links TRBV9 with TRBJ2-7, with D maybe TRBD1 (5 bases). V lost 4 bases and J lost 3, with 14 bases in between. The CDR3 sequence is 14 residues long. From germline, CDR1 is SGDLS and CDR2 YYNGEE. CDR3 protein: CASSPDIADYEQYF. Written as DNA, the CDR3 is TGTGCCAGCAGCCCGGACATTGCCGACTACGAGCAGTACTTC.

The rearrangement joins TRBV12-3 or TRBV12-4 to TRBJ2-3, with 7 bases that match TRBD2. This CDR3 comprises 16 residues. Trimming cost V 6 bases and J 0 bases; bases outside gene matches: 9. The CDR3 loop is CASSWRLAQSTDTQYF. DNA of the CDR3: TGTGCCAGCAGCTGGAGACTAGCTCAAAGCACAGATACGCAGTATTTT.

The chain is built from TRBV4-1 and TRBJ1-3; no clear D. In germline, CDR1 is MGHRA, CDR2 YSYEKL. V lost 0 bases and J 0 bases, leaving 6 bases between the germline ends. The CDR3 covers 15 residues. CDR3 residues: CASSQEEFSGNTIYF. CDR3 DNA sequence: TGCGCCAGCAGCCAAGAGGAGTTCTCTGGAAACACCATATATTTT.

This clonotype was seen a few times. The chain has TRBV29-1 and TRBJ1-1, with no clear D. The length of the CDR3 is 14 residues. V was cut by 4 bases and J by 0 bases, with 12 bases left in between. The germline CDR1 and CDR2 sequences are SQVTM and ANQGSEA. CDR3 sequence: CSVVGRNMNTEAFF. The DNA for the CDR3 is TGCAGCGTTGTAGGGAGGAACATGAACACTGAAGCTTTCTTT.

V and J are TRBV6-5 and TRBJ2-5; either TRBD1 or TRBD2 may fit D (5 bases each). V was pared by 0 bases and J by 2 bases, with 22 bases between. CDR3 length: 19 residues. Germline V lookup: CDR1 MNHEY, CDR2 SVGAGI. The CDR3: CASSYSLGDTVGEQETQYF. CDR3 DNA: TGTGCCAGCAGTTACTCGTTAGGGGATACAGTGGGGGAACAAGAGACCCAGTACTTC.

The J gene is TRBJ2-3, the V gene TRBV27; 7 nucleotides align to TRBD2. J gave up 2 bases and V 4 bases, and 6 bases lay outside the gene matches. The length of the CDR3 is 15 residues. Per germline, CDR1 MNHEY and CDR2 SMNVEV (reference sequence). CDR3 bases: TGTGCCAGCAGTTGGGGACTAACGGCCACAGATACGCAGTATTTT. Translated, it gives CASSWGLTATDTQYF.

This clonotype occurred many times. The gene calls are TRBV24-1 and TRBJ2-3; a possible D gene is TRBD2 (5 bases). Germline assignment: CDR1 KGHDR and CDR2 SFDVKD. CDR3 length equals 19 residues. V lost 3 bases to trimming and J lost 2 bases, with 23 bases between them. The CDR3 coding sequence is TGTGCCACCAGTGATCCCCTGGGTCGGGGAGAAACGGTCACAGATACGCAGTATTTT. Its protein is CATSDPLGRGETVTDTQYF.

This clonotype was picked up many times. This chain links TRBV20-1 with TRBJ2-1; 9 positions agree with TRBD2. The CDR3 spans 15 residues. Germline V gene data show CDR1 as DFQATT and CDR2 as SNEGSKA (reference sequence). The CDR3 DNA reads TGCAGCGCGTCCGTCGGGACTAGCAGAAACAATGAGCAGTTCTTC. This codes for CSASVGTSRNNEQFF.

The chain links TRBV20-1 to TRBJ2-2; TRBD2 matches at 8 bases. Per germline, CDR1 DFQATT and CDR2 SNEGSKA (reference sequence). V trimming: 6 bases; J trimming: 2 bases; junction bases outside the gene matches: 5. CDR3 length equals 14 residues. Here the CDR3 reads CSASAGANTGELFF. The CDR3 DNA reads as TGCAGTGCCTCAGCGGGAGCCAACACCGGGGAGCTGTTTTTT.

This chain connects TRBV7-2 to TRBJ2-3; 7 nucleotides align to TRBD2. J gave up 3 bases and V 2 bases, and 5 bases lay outside the gene matches. Per the germline V gene, CDR1 is SGHTA and CDR2 is FQGNSA. The CDR3 contains 15 residues. CDR3 amino acids: CASSLSGISTDTQYF. CDR3 nucleotides: TGTGCCAGCAGCTTAAGCGGGATTTCGACAGATACGCAGTATTTT.

V usage is TRBV7-9 and J usage is TRBJ2-5; TRBD1 agrees at 7 bases. Germline V gene sequence: CDR1 SEHNR, CDR2 FQNEAQ (reference sequence). After removal of 3 bases from V and 3 bases from J, the junction contained 4 bases not matched to a gene. This CDR3 has 14 amino acids. The chain's CDR3 is CASSFDRVEETQYF. The CDR3, as DNA: TGTGCCAGCAGCTTTGACAGGGTGGAAGAGACCCAGTACTTC.

The chain links TRBV13 to TRBJ2-7; 8 bases line up with TRBD1. This CDR3 region has 16 residues. J gave up 9 bases and V 3 bases, and 16 bases lay outside the gene matches. Germline CDR1 PRHDT, CDR2 FYEKMQ (reference sequence). CDR3 in amino acids: CASSFTRQGMLMGQYF. The CDR3 DNA reads TGTGCCAGCAGCTTCACCCGACAGGGGATGCTAATGGGGCAGTACTTC.

This clonotype turned up a few times. CDR3 amino acids: CASSFGLVAQETQYF. CDR3 DNA sequence: TGTGCCAGCAGCTTTGGACTAGTAGCTCAAGAGACCCAGTACTTC. The rearrangement links TRBV7-2 to TRBJ2-5; 7 bases match TRBD2. Germline-derived CDR1 and CDR2 are SGHTA and FQGNSA. V lost 3 bases to trimming and J lost 2 bases; unmatched junction nucleotides: 6. The CDR3 is 15 amino acids.

In its sample, this clonotype was seen a few times. The chain joins TRBV20-1 to TRBJ2-7; 7 bases fit TRBD2. V was pared by 0 bases and J by 7 bases, with 12 bases of the junction left unmatched. Per the germline V gene, CDR1 is DFQATT and CDR2 is SNEGSKA (reference sequence). The CDR3 has 15 residues. CDR3 DNA: TGCAGTGCTAGAGATCTGCAGGGAGGGGCGTGGGAGCAGTACTTC. Its protein product is CSARDLQGGAWEQYF.

The V call is TRBV27, the J call TRBJ2-1; 11 positions match TRBD1. This CDR3 region has 16 residues. The J segment lost 6 bases and the V segment lost 6 bases, leaving 10 bases of the junction unmatched. Germline CDR1 MNHEY, CDR2 SMNVEV (reference sequence). The CDR3 bases are TGTGCCAGCAGCAACTTCCGGGACAGGGGGTTCAATGAGCAGTTCTTC. Its protein product is CASSNFRDRGFNEQFF.

The V and J genes are TRBV29-1 and TRBJ2-7, with 16 bases that match TRBD2. The CDR3 runs 18 residues. From germline, CDR1 is SQVTM and CDR2 ANQGSEA. Trimming removed 1 base from V and 2 bases from J; junction bases left unmatched: 8. Written as DNA, the CDR3 is TGCAGCGTTGAAGGGCTTCCGGGACTAGCGGGAGGGGCCTACGAGCAGTACTTC. Translation gives CSVEGLPGLAGGAYEQYF.

This clonotype was counted only a few times. The V and J genes are TRBV27 and TRBJ2-3, with D possibly being TRBD1 (6 bases). The germline gives CDR1 MNHEY, CDR2 SMNVEV (reference sequence). The CDR3 is 13 residues long. Trimming pared 4 bases from V and 6 bases from J, leaving 11 bases between. The DNA for the CDR3 is TGTGCCAGCAGTTCTATCCAGGGGGATACGCAGTATTTT. Translation gives CASSSIQGDTQYF.

This clonotype was seen a handful of times. The chain recombines TRBV24-1 with TRBJ2-1, with 10 nucleotides matching TRBD2. The CDR3 totals 17 residues. The junction had 6 bases not matched to a gene; V was cut back by 4 bases and J by 1 base. Germline V lookup: CDR1 KGHDR, CDR2 SFDVKD. The CDR3, as DNA: TGTGCCACCAGTGACCCCCTAGCGGGAGCTTCCTACAATGAGCAGTTCTTC. Its translation is CATSDPLAGASYNEQFF.

The count of this clonotype is one. The rearrangement uses TRBV20-1 and TRBJ2-7; 12 positions match TRBD2. The V segment lost 5 bases and the J segment 2 bases; nucleotides outside the gene matches: 7. The CDR3 consists of 15 residues. CDR1 is DFQATT and CDR2 is SNEGSKA in the germline V gene (reference sequence). CDR3 nucleotides: TGCAGTGCTCATGGACTAGCGGGACAGACCTACGAGCAGTACTTC. It encodes CSAHGLAGQTYEQYF.

The V call is TRBV12-3 or TRBV12-4, the J call TRBJ2-1; TRBD2 might be the D (6 bases). This CDR3 contains 16 residues. V was pared by 7 bases and J by 0 bases, with 16 bases between. In nucleotides, the CDR3 is TGTGCCAGCACCCAAACCGGGACTCCCTCCTACAATGAGCAGTTCTTC. As protein: CASTQTGTPSYNEQFF.

This chain uses TRBV10-3 with TRBJ2-7, with 7 bases aligning to TRBD1. This CDR3 comprises 13 residues. Trimming at V came to 4 bases and at J to 3 bases, leaving 3 bases not matched to a gene. Germline V CDR1 and CDR2: ENHRY, SYGVKD. CDR3 in DNA: TGTGCCATCAGTGTTCAGGGGGACTACGAGCAGTACTTC. Residues: CAISVQGDYEQYF.

The chain joins TRBV27 to TRBJ2-1; tentatively, D is TRBD1 (5 bases). Germline values: CDR1 MNHEY, CDR2 SMNVEV (reference sequence). The V gene lost 3 bases and the J gene lost 9 bases, with 15 bases spanning the gap. The CDR3 sequence is 14 residues long. CDR3 protein: CASSLVYEDIEQFF. In DNA, the CDR3 is TGTGCCAGCAGTTTGGTCTACGAGGACATTGAGCAGTTCTTC.